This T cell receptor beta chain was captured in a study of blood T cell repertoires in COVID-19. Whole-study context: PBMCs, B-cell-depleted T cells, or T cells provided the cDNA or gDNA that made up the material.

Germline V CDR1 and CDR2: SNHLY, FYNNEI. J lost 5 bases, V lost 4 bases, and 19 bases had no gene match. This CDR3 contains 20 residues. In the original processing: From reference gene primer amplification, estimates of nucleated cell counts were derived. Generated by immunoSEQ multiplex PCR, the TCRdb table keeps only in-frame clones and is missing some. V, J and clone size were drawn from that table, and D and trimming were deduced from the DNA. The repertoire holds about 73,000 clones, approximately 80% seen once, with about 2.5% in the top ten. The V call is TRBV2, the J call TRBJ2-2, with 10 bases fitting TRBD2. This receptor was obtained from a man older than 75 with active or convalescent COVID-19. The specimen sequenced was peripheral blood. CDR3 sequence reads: CASSVLKGAGGPPGTGELFF. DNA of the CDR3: TGTGCCAGCAGTGTTTTGAAGGGAGCGGGGGGGCCACCGGGGACCGGGGAGCTGTTTTTT.